One sample yielded the 9 T cell receptor beta chains listed below, sequenced in a study of blood T cell repertoires in COVID-19. TCRdb's table, derived via immunoSEQ multiplex PCR, lists solely in-frame clones and lacks some. Among 200,000 to 250,000 clones listed, roughly 88% were seen once. Sequences were obtained from peripheral blood. These receptors were taken from a man in his late teens or twenties with active or convalescent COVID-19.

The V gene is TRBV11-2, the J gene TRBJ2-3, with 10 bases matching TRBD2. This CDR3 comprises 17 residues. Per the germline V gene, CDR1 is SGHAT and CDR2 is FQNNGV. The V and J ends lost 3 bases and 2 bases, in that order; junction bases with no gene match: 8. The CDR3 sequence: CASSFELLAGSTDTQYF. The CDR3 DNA reads as TGTGCCAGCAGCTTCGAACTACTAGCGGGGTCCACAGATACGCAGTATTTT.

The rearrangement links TRBV7-7 to TRBJ2-1, with D tentatively TRBD1 (5 bases). Germline lookup yields CDR1 SSHAT and CDR2 FNYEAQ (reference sequence). Trimming cost V 5 bases and J 6 bases, with 23 bases left between them. The CDR3 loop spans 17 amino acids. DNA for the CDR3: TGTGCCAGCAGCCCCGGATATCGGACACCGGGCTCCAATGAGCAGTTCTTC. Encoded protein: CASSPGYRTPGSNEQFF.

The chain is built from TRBV28 and TRBJ2-5; 9 bases agree with TRBD1. Per germline, CDR1 MDHEN and CDR2 SYDVKM. Trimming removed 6 bases from V and 2 bases from J; junction bases left unmatched: 13. The CDR3 is made up of 17 amino acids. The CDR3 DNA follows: TGTGCCAGCAGACCCCCGGCGGACAGGGGAAGGCAAGAGACCCAGTACTTC. It translates to CASRPPADRGRQETQYF.

V is TRBV7-3 and J is TRBJ2-3, with D perhaps TRBD2 (5 bases). CDR1 SGHTA and CDR2 FQGTGA come from the germline V gene. The CDR3 runs 13 residues. The V end was cut by 2 bases, the J end by 2 bases, with 5 bases between. The CDR3 spells CASSLRDTDTQYF. The CDR3 region has the DNA TGTGCCAGCAGCTTACGGGACACAGATACGCAGTATTTT.

This clone was recorded a few times. V and J are TRBV25-1 and TRBJ1-5; 8 nucleotides align to TRBD1. V was pared by 6 bases and J by 3 bases, with 4 bases of the junction left unmatched. CDR3 length equals 14 residues. Germline CDR1 and CDR2: MGHDK and SYGVNS. DNA for the CDR3: TGTGCCAGCAGGAACAGGGGGTCCAATCAGCCCCAGCATTTT. This codes for CASRNRGSNQPQHF.

This clone occurred a few times. The chain recombines TRBV6-4 with TRBJ2-1, with 9 bases aligning to TRBD2. This CDR3 spans 14 amino acids. V gave up 8 bases and J gave up 3 bases; unmatched junction bases: 5. Per germline, CDR1 MRHNA and CDR2 SNTAGT. CDR3 region: CASPWTSDYNEQFF. CDR3 nucleotide sequence: TGTGCCAGCCCTTGGACTAGCGACTACAATGAGCAGTTCTTC.

This sequence joins TRBV9 and TRBJ1-4; D not resolved. The length of the CDR3 is 15 residues. V was pared by 3 bases and J by 4 bases, with 13 bases between. Germline loops: CDR1 SGDLS, CDR2 YYNGEE. CDR3 amino acids: CASSALGQINEKLFF. The CDR3 region has the DNA TGTGCCAGCAGCGCCCTTGGGCAGATTAATGAAAAACTGTTTTTT.

A word on this clone: This sample includes further DNA sequences coding for the same CDR3. The chain combines TRBV12-3 or TRBV12-4 with TRBJ1-5; no clear D gene. CDR3 size: 12 residues. V was pared by 7 bases and J by 2 bases, with 6 bases between. The CDR3, as DNA: TGTGCCAGCAACCGGGGCAATCAGCCCCAGCATTTT. It translates to CASNRGNQPQHF.

The V and J genes are TRBV24-1 and TRBJ2-7; the D gene is possibly TRBD1 (5 bases). V was pared by 4 bases and J by 0 bases, with 6 bases between. In germline, CDR1 is KGHDR, CDR2 SFDVKD. The CDR3 is 13 residues long. CDR3 in DNA: TGTGCCACCAGTGACAGGGACTCCTACGAGCAGTACTTC. Amino acids: CATSDRDSYEQYF.